This section outlines one T cell receptor (beta chain) sequence together with its context. The antigen is not known. This sample is part of a study of high-grade serous ovarian cancer treatment subgroups. Study summary: Each sample yielded on average roughly 8,200 unique TCR beta rearrangements from about 15,000 reads. Study results and limitations: Repertoire analysis covered CDR3 alone, not CDR1 or CDR2. Without spatial data, bulk sequencing limits insight into HGSC tumor diversity.

Produced via immunoSEQ multiplex PCR; TCRdb's table is partial and in-frame only. The sample records thousands of clones, about 72% being singletons. The tumor samples were collected prior to definitive surgery or chemotherapy. Trimming pared 0 bases from V and 5 bases from J, leaving 11 bases between. The germline gives CDR1 SGHDT, CDR2 YYEEEE. This CDR3 region has 14 residues. The chain is built from TRBV5-6 and TRBJ2-5; D ambiguous. This clonotype was sampled from a human donor with high-grade serous ovarian cancer. Sequenced: tumor tissue. The CDR3 loop reads CASSLGLIRETQYF. CDR3 nucleotide sequence: TGTGCCAGCAGCTTGGGACTGATTAGGGAGACCCAGTACTTC.